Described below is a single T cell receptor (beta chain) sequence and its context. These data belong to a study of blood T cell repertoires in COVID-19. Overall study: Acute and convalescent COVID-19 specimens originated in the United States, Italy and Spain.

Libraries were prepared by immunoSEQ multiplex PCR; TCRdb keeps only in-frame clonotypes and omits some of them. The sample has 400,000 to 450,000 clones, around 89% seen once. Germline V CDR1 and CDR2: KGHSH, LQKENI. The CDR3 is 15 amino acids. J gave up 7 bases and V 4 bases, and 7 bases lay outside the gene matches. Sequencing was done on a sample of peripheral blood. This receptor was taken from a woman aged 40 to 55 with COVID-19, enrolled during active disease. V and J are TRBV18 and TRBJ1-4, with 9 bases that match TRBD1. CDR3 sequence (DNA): TGTGCCAGCTCACTCGGACAGGGGTCGGGTGAAAAACTGTTTTTT. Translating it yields CASSLGQGSGEKLFF.